The table lists the clone carrying this T cell receptor beta chain with a few counts. Other DNA sequences in the sample encode the same CDR3. Some clones are missing from TCRdb's copy, which holds only in-frame ones; the method was immunoSEQ multiplex PCR. Seen here are about 20,000 clones, around 77% observed once, and the top ten hold around a fifth. The data belong to a study of sequential checkpoint blockade in melanoma. Germline V gene sequence: CDR1 SGHRS, CDR2 YFSETQ. The CDR3 runs to 14 residues. V lost 3 bases and J 2 bases, leaving 11 bases between the germline ends. Treatment denoted: randomized to nivolumab then ipilimumab (arm A) or the reverse (arm B). From thawed PBMCs, live CD3+CD8+ cells negative for CD19 and CD56 were sorted.

The chain has TRBV5-1 and TRBJ1-1; tentatively, D is TRBD1 (5 bases). This TCR derives from a human donor with melanoma. The material sequenced was CD8+ T cells sorted from blood (inferred from file names), taken from a patient given nivolumab and ipilimumab in sequence. Here the CDR3 DNA reads TGCGCCAGCAGCTGGCGGGACTTCAACACTGAAGCTTTCTTT. Its translation is CASSWRDFNTEAFF.